This T cell receptor (beta chain) was captured in a study of cytomegalovirus exposure and HLA in healthy donors (dated by TCRdb to between 2016 and 2019). Regarding the complete study: According to an earlier analysis of 587 of the donors, roughly 180 million T cells yielded roughly 110 million unique TCR beta sequences and more than 250 Gb of sequence data. Roughly 300 gigabases of sequencing data and approximately 93 million unique TCR sequences were included in an early release covering under 650 HLA-typed donors. The genetic ancestry cluster associated with self-reported Caucasian donors included 81% of the approximately 400 genotyped donors. The aim of the study was to test whether cataloging public T cell receptors could identify signatures of past pathogen exposure. The study profiled the T cell repertoires of under 700 subjects by immunosequencing and related them to cytomegalovirus serostatus. Along with the roughly 700-subject first cohort, a separate validation cohort of over 90 different subjects was used. The study combined high-throughput TCR immunosequencing, statistical association of individual TCRs with disease status, and machine learning to predict cytomegalovirus infection status. A later analysis re-examined previously published TCR beta repertoires from hundreds of donors and added high-resolution HLA genotyping to investigate patterns of TCR occurrence. In the later analysis, no new phenotypic data were used to find candidate immune exposures; instead, reliance was placed on TCR beta sequences and their occurrence across donors. In an earlier analysis of 587 of the donors, high-throughput TCR beta sequencing was used to judge whether each TCR beta V gene segment behaved as functional or pseudogenic. Donor age, sex, ethnicity and CMV serostatus were compiled together with the repertoire data. In a later genetic analysis, genome-wide SNP genotypes for about 65% of the roughly 670 donors were used, and that subset was treated as a discovery cohort. All discovery cohort repertoires had been generated on a single sequencing platform. Both class I and class II loci were covered by HLA typing, at four-digit resolution. Typing coverage differed by locus: A, B, C, DRB1 and DQB1 were typed in roughly 620-640 donors, DQA1 in approximately 520, DPA1 in 600 to 610, and DPB1 in approximately 450. Because of strong linkage in the cohort, five DR-DQ haplotypes were treated as single units for association and clustering. Across some 400 genotyped donors of the cohort, an average of roughly 200,000 unique TCR beta nucleotide sequences per donor were sequenced, and around 19% of those sequences were non-productive.

The study at large found these results: The presence/absence analyses assumed that sequencing depth was roughly uniform across donors, and that assumption may not be true. HLA typing was unavailable for some donors at each locus, so association tests used only the typed subset. This cohort had only TCR beta chains sequenced, and the lack of alpha or paired-chain data limited which features could be detected. Cytomegalovirus status was reported to be diagnosed by the classifier with high specificity and sensitivity in both the original and validation cohorts. In a later analysis, HLA-associated TCR beta chains were found to be more clonally expanded and to have lower generation probabilities than equally common non-associated chains. In a later genetic analysis, a missense DCLRE1C variant was associated with V-gene and J-gene trimming of TCR beta chains, and the association was replicated in an independent cohort. For the cohort, immune exposure information was limited to CMV serostatus. According to a later analysis, most CMV-associated TCR beta chains appeared to be HLA-restricted, and the HLA associations seemed to be driven largely by CMV exposure. Because counts were too low, seventeen rarely observed V segments, including chromosome 9 orphons, were left out of the earlier analysis of roughly 600 of the donors. A cluster of highly shared sequence variants was judged likely to be a technical artifact of the sequencing pipeline. An earlier analysis of around 500 of the donors showed that most TCR beta V segments appeared in productive rearrangements either about 87% or about 30% of the time, which broadly matched IMGT annotations. A further reported finding was that TCR beta sequences accurately predicted the HLA-A and HLA-B alleles for most subjects in the first cohort. The study listed 164 TCR beta chains as associated with cytomegalovirus. While some public TCRs were present in many individuals, most TCR sequences turned up only very rarely across donors. Compared with the approximately 670-donor mean, donors in an Asian-associated ancestry cluster had fewer N-insertions in productive TCRs, according to a later genetic analysis. In a later analysis, around 15,000 TCR beta sequences were associated with specific HLA alleles at a false discovery rate of 0.05. Some IMGT-functional V segments, including TRBV6-2 and TRBV6-3, could not be told apart with the 87-base-pair reads, so those segments were excluded. Strong co-occurrence of HLA alleles, especially DR and DQ, made assigning TCR associations to individual alleles difficult. In a later analysis, several top co-occurrence clusters were reported to appear linked to parvovirus B19, influenza, CMV and Epstein-Barr virus. Correlated functional status among segregating V segments might be attributable to linkage disequilibrium, but an unknown experimental factor could not be ruled out. It was suggested by the authors that the approach could potentially be generalized to other disease states and immunological phenotypes. In vitro tests confirmed that a few of the cytomegalovirus-associated TCR beta chains recognize cytomegalovirus antigens. In a later analysis, the rate of TCR association differed among HLA loci, with DRB1 alleles having the most associated TCRs and HLA-C alleles having the fewest.

The library relied on the immunoSEQ multiplex PCR assay. The multiplex PCR relied on a mix of 60 forward primers for TCR Vbeta segments and 13 reverse primers for TCR Jbeta segments. Amplification of the CDR3 region of rearranged TCR beta genes was performed with a multiplex PCR assay on genomic DNA. The Illumina HiSeq System was used to sequence the amplified TCR beta libraries as 87-base-pair reads. The study's processing was this. A later analysis counted some 74 million unique TCR beta chains across the 600 to 850 repertoires, and roughly 10 million of these chains were shared by at least two donors. Raw reads were error-corrected and collapsed into unique sequences by a nearest-neighbor algorithm in which closely related sequences were merged to remove PCR and sequencing errors. To assign V, D and J gene segments, CDR3 sequences were aligned to IMGT reference sequences. For a sequence to be retained, a match of at least six nucleotides to both a V gene segment and a J gene segment was required. A rearrangement counted as productive if the CDR3 had no stop codons and remained in frame with V and J, and every other rearrangement counted as non-productive. CDR3 was defined by IMGT convention, running from the second conserved V-encoded cysteine to the conserved J-encoded phenylalanine. The earlier analysis of approximately 500 of the donors excluded sequences that lacked an unambiguous match to a single V gene segment. In an earlier analysis of approximately 590 of the donors, a V segment was called functional when productive rearrangements were above 56.7%, and segregating when the standard deviation between donors exceeded 5%. To diagnose cytomegalovirus status from the catalog of TCR beta chain sequences, a statistical classification framework was built. In a later analysis, V and J genes were assigned by comparing TCR nucleotide sequences against IMGT/GENE-DB human TR gene sequences. Using the TCRdist pipeline, a later analysis assigned CDR3 sequences along with most-parsimonious VDJ recombination scenarios. In a later analysis, each TCR beta chain was defined by its CDR3 amino acid sequence together with its V-gene family, and reads lacking a unique V-gene family were excluded. A later analysis removed over 500 highly shared, low-generation-probability nucleotide sequences to deal with suspected cross-contamination and a sequencing artifact. In a later analysis, a clonal expansion index for each public chain was calculated from normalized within-repertoire ranks of inferred template counts. Generation probabilities in a later analysis came from a VDJ recombination model fitted to out-of-frame rearrangements, and those results were checked against IGoR. In a later analysis, TCR-TCR, TCR-HLA and TCR-CMV co-occurrence was scored with hypergeometric tests, and a repertoire-size bias correction was applied to TCR pairs. In a later analysis, false discovery rates were estimated by permuting HLA or CMV assignments 20 times. In a later analysis, co-occurring TCRs were grouped using DBSCAN, and TCRdist sequence similarity was added for clustering within HLA-allele-positive subsets. For co-occurrence clustering, repertoires with fewer than 30,000 or more than 120,000 public chains were excluded, along with about five repertoires with anomalous nucleotide sharing. TCRdb's version of the immuneACCESS table is confined to in-frame rearrangements and falls short of the full clone set. An unresolved V gene accounts for under half of the shortfall where checked; the remainder is of unknown origin. That table supplies the V and J calls and clone size; D and trimming were determined from the DNA. The table kept for this sample lists 140,000 to 150,000 clones. About 0.96% of the sample rests with the top ten.

The cohort comprised around 690 healthy bone marrow donors. Cohort members were all nominally healthy when sampled, although unrecorded immune exposures were likely present. The donor tested CMV seronegative, placing the donor among the 300 to 450 seronegative members of the cohort. Every donor gave a peripheral blood sample, and the peripheral blood mononuclear cells from that sample were used for TCR beta sequencing. Genomic DNA was extracted from the blood cell samples with the Qiagen DNeasy Blood Extraction Kit. With regard to this clone: Its antigen remains unidentified.

For CDR1 and CDR2, the germline V gene (reference sequence) lists MNHEY and SMNVEV. Including the terminal cysteine and phenylalanine, the CDR3 comprises 18 residues. Left in the record is the CDR3 DNA by itself, 54 bases read in frame from the first base. V loses 7 bases at its end and J loses 2 bases; junction bases beyond the gene matches: 13. Material for sequencing was PBMCs. The TCR comes from a male donor in good health and CMV-seronegative. The sequence links TRBV27 to TRBJ2-7; a stretch of 14 junction bases matches TRBD2. At the DNA level, the sequence is TGTGCCAGCAAGACTAGCGGGAGGGATCTGGTCTCGCCCTACGAGCAGTACTTC. Its protein is CASKTSGRDLVSPYEQYF.